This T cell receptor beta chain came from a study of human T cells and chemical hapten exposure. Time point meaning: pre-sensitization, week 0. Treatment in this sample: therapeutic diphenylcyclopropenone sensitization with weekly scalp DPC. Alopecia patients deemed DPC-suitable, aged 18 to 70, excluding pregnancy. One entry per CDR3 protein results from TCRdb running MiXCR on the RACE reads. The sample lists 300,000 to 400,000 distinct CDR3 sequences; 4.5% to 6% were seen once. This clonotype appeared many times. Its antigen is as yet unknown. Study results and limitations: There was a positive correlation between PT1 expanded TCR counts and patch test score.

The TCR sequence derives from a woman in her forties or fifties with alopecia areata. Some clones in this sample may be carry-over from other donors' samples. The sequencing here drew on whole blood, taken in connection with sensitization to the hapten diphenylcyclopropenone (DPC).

CDR3 sequence: CASSYGAASSYEQYF. Here the CDR3 DNA reads TGTGCCAGCAGTTACGGGGCAGCGAGCTCCTACGAGCAGTACTTC. The chain links TRBV6-6 to TRBJ2-7; TRBD1 is a possible D gene (5 bases). The CDR3 is 15 amino acids. The V gene lost 2 bases and the J gene lost 0 bases, with 11 bases spanning the gap. Germline lookup yields CDR1 MNHNY and CDR2 SVGAGI (reference sequence).